This T cell receptor (beta chain) originates from a study of CD8 T cells in ankylosing spondylitis. In germline, CDR1 is DFQATT, CDR2 SNEGSKA (reference sequence). Trimming left V 3 bases short and J 5 bases short, with 16 bases between. The length of the CDR3 is 14 residues. The TCR beta libraries were generated through quantitative 5'-RACE incorporating molecular barcodes. One entry per CDR3 protein results from TCRdb running MiXCR on the 5' RACE reads. The data hold 150,000 to 250,000 distinct CDR3 sequences, with roughly 12% observed a single time. The specimen sequenced was blood, either unsorted or a sorted T cell fraction (not recorded which). The V and J genes are TRBV20-1 and TRBJ2-5; D is tentatively TRBD1 or TRBD2 (5 bases each). The source of this sequence is a male donor with ankylosing spondylitis or in good health (not recorded which). In nucleotides, the CDR3 is TGCAGTGCTAGTGGCGCAGGGCGAGGGGAGACCCAGTACTTC. It specifies CSASGAGRGETQYF.